Each of the 25 T cell receptor beta chains below was sequenced from the same sample in a study of lymphopenia after photon versus proton radiotherapy. Method: immunoSEQ multiplex PCR; TCRdb's copy keeps in-frame clones and lacks some. This sample has approximately 16,000 clones, with around 86% found just once. Source: peripheral blood, taken from a patient treated with proton-based radiotherapy. The source is a man between 65 and 85 years old with pancreatic cancer.

V gene TRBV5-6 combines with J gene TRBJ2-5, with D unresolved. V shed 0 bases and J shed 5 bases, with 8 bases lying between them. This CDR3 spans 13 amino acids. Germline V gene lookup returns CDR1 SGHDT and CDR2 YYEEEE. CDR3 bases: TGTGCCAGCAGCTTGGGGTTATTGGAGACCCAGTACTTC. Amino acids: CASSLGLLETQYF.

This chain links TRBV5-4 with TRBJ2-7; 8 bases are a match to TRBD2. J gave up 2 bases and V 4 bases, and 2 bases lay outside the gene matches. The germline CDR1 and CDR2 sequences are SGHNT and YYREEE (reference sequence). The CDR3 sequence is 13 residues long. CDR3 protein: CASSPGLAYEQYF. For the CDR3, the DNA is TGTGCCAGCAGCCCGGGACTAGCCTACGAGCAGTACTTC.

The gene calls are TRBV27 and TRBJ1-2; a weak D match, TRBD1 (6 bases). Looked up from germline, CDR1 is MNHEY and CDR2 is SMNVEV (reference sequence). CDR3 length: 16 residues. Trimming took 3 bases from V and 6 from J, leaving 20 bases between them. CDR3 protein: CASSFSNREFPNGYTF. CDR3 bases: TGTGCCAGCAGTTTCAGTAACAGGGAGTTTCCCAATGGCTACACCTTC.

This rearrangement joins TRBV14 to TRBJ2-1, with 11 nucleotides matching TRBD2. CDR1 SGHDN and CDR2 FVKESK come from the germline V gene. V lost 1 base to trimming and J lost 2 bases; unmatched junction nucleotides: 16. The CDR3 contains 21 residues. CDR3 sequence reads: CASSQAARGTSGTGPYNEQFF. In DNA form, the CDR3 reads TGTGCCAGCAGCCAAGCGGCCCGGGGGACTAGCGGAACTGGCCCCTACAATGAGCAGTTCTTC.

The J gene is TRBJ2-1, the V gene TRBV6-1; D is uncertain. V dropped 2 bases and J dropped 0 bases, with 8 bases sitting between them. This CDR3 region has 15 residues. Germline assignment: CDR1 MNHNS and CDR2 SASEGT. In nucleotides, the CDR3 is TGTGCCAGCAGTGAACAGGTCAGCTCCTACAATGAGCAGTTCTTC. Its protein product is CASSEQVSSYNEQFF.

The chain carries TRBV4-2 and TRBJ1-3; D unclear. This CDR3 region has 14 residues. The germline V gene has CDR1 LGHNA and CDR2 YNFKEQ. Deletions cut 1 base from V and 0 bases from J, with 4 bases between. The CDR3: CASSQGSSGNTIYF. The CDR3 DNA sequence: TGTGCCAGCAGCCAAGGTAGCTCTGGAAACACCATATATTTT.

Regarding this clone: One end of the junction does not line up with germline, which may come from a read error. This rearrangement joins TRBV11-3 to TRBJ2-5, with D possibly being TRBD1 or TRBD2 (5 bases each). CDR3 size: 12 residues. The germline CDR1 and CDR2 sequences are SGHNT and YENEEA. CDR3 region: CASSLDRGVRDF. The CDR3 region has the DNA TGTGCCAGCAGCTTAGACAGAGGGGTTCGGGACTTC.

Here the CDR3 DNA reads TGTGCCAGCAGTTTACTGGGCAGGGGGTCTGGAAGAGTCAAGACCCAGTACTTC. Its protein is CASSLLGRGSGRVKTQYF. This chain uses TRBV27 with TRBJ2-5; 7 bases fit TRBD1. V lost 2 bases to trimming and J lost 6 bases; unmatched junction nucleotides: 18. The CDR3 length is 18 residues. Germline V gene lookup returns CDR1 MNHEY and CDR2 SMNVEV (reference sequence).

The V call is TRBV6-1, the J call TRBJ1-3; D remains unclear. V shed 4 bases and J shed 1 base, with 5 bases lying between them. This CDR3 spans 13 amino acids. CDR1 MNHNS and CDR2 SASEGT come from the germline V gene. CDR3 amino acids: CASSALSGNTIYF. The CDR3 DNA reads as TGTGCCAGCAGTGCCCTGTCTGGAAACACCATATATTTT.

The chain links TRBV11-2 to TRBJ2-7, with D perhaps TRBD1 (5 bases). This CDR3 comprises 18 residues. Germline V gene sequence: CDR1 SGHAT, CDR2 FQNNGV. Trimming stripped 0 bases from V and 2 bases from J, with 20 bases between. CDR3: CASSLEVTLGRAAYEQYF. DNA for the CDR3: TGTGCCAGCAGCTTAGAAGTCACACTGGGCAGGGCGGCCTACGAGCAGTACTTC.

The CDR3: CASSEANRVFEKLFF. Here the CDR3 DNA reads TGTGCCAGCAGTGAAGCGAACAGGGTGTTCGAAAAACTGTTTTTT. This sequence joins TRBV6-1 and TRBJ1-4; the D gene is possibly TRBD1 (6 bases). Trimming took off 0 bases at V and 8 bases at J, with 13 bases between the two ends. The CDR3 totals 15 residues. From germline, CDR1 is MNHNS and CDR2 SASEGT.

This chain links TRBV7-8 with TRBJ1-3, with 8 bases that match TRBD1. Germline-derived CDR1 and CDR2 are SGHVS and FQNEAQ. The CDR3 is 15 residues long. Trimming cost V 5 bases and J 8 bases; bases outside gene matches: 11. The CDR3 reads CASSRGQDYAHTIYF. DNA for the CDR3: TGTGCCAGCAGCCGGGGACAGGATTATGCCCACACCATATATTTT.

As DNA, the CDR3 is TGCGCCAGCAGCCAGGGGACAGGGGGAGAGACCCAGTACTTC. Translated: CASSQGTGGETQYF. The V and J genes are TRBV4-1 and TRBJ2-5; 11 bases agree with TRBD1. This CDR3 spans 14 amino acids. With 3 bases clipped from V and 4 bases from J, the junction kept 1 base outside the gene matches. Germline V gene sequence: CDR1 MGHRA, CDR2 YSYEKL.

The rearrangement joins TRBV5-1 to TRBJ2-1; possibly TRBD1 for D (5 bases). This CDR3 is 15 amino acids long. Deletions cut 0 bases from V and 2 bases from J, with 9 bases between. The germline V gene has CDR1 SGHRS and CDR2 YFSETQ. The CDR3 DNA is TGCGCCAGCAGCTTGGGTCAGGGCCCCTACAATGAGCAGTTCTTC. Its protein is CASSLGQGPYNEQFF.

CDR3 residues: CASSADRYEQYF. In nucleotides, the CDR3 is TGTGCCAGCAGCGCAGACCGGTACGAGCAGTACTTC. V and J are TRBV11-3 and TRBJ2-7; no definite D call. The V and J ends lost 5 bases and 4 bases respectively, with 9 bases between them. CDR1 SGHNT and CDR2 YENEEA come from the germline V gene. This CDR3 is 12 amino acids long.

This clone was observed a few times. This chain links TRBV18 with TRBJ1-4, with D possibly being TRBD1 (5 bases). The germline V and J ends were trimmed by 6 bases and 8 bases, with 13 bases remaining between them. CDR1 and CDR2 (germline): KGHSH, LQKENI. The CDR3 loop spans 13 amino acids. In DNA form, the CDR3 reads TGTGCCAGCTCGGCAGGGTTAAGCGAAAAACTGTTTTTT. Translated, it gives CASSAGLSEKLFF.

V gene TRBV7-3 combines with J gene TRBJ1-2, with D hard to call. The CDR3 sequence is 14 residues long. Trimming took off 5 bases at V and 4 bases at J, with 14 bases between the two ends. CDR1 and CDR2 from the germline V gene are SGHTA and FQGTGA. In DNA form, the CDR3 reads TGTGCCAGCAGCCCCGACACGAGAGCCTATGGCTACACCTTC. Amino acid sequence: CASSPDTRAYGYTF.

V and J are TRBV18 and TRBJ1-1; D not resolved. Germline-derived CDR1 and CDR2 are KGHSH and LQKENI. This CDR3 contains 14 residues. V was cut by 3 bases and J by 10 bases, with 18 bases left in between. The CDR3 here is CASSPPVGPVAAFF. The CDR3 DNA follows: TGTGCCAGCTCACCTCCTGTAGGCCCTGTGGCAGCTTTCTTT. The full variable domain, with the rest looked up from reference TRBV18 and TRBJ1-1, is NAGVMQNPRHLVRRRGQEARLRCSPMKGHSHVYWYRQLPEEGLKFMVYLQKENIIDESGMPKERFSAEFPKEGPSILRIQQVVRGDSAAYFCASSPPVGPVAAFFGQGTRLTVV.

The rearrangement joins TRBV6-6 to TRBJ2-2; 8 positions match TRBD1. J was trimmed by 4 bases and V by 7 bases; bases with no gene match: 5. The V gene's germline CDR1 is MNHNY and CDR2 SVGAGI (reference sequence). The CDR3 loop spans 14 amino acids. The CDR3 here is CASMDRVGTGELFF. The CDR3, as DNA: TGTGCCAGCATGGACAGGGTCGGCACCGGGGAGCTGTTTTTT.

CDR3 sequence (DNA): TGCGCCAGCAGCCCTGGGGGGACTAGCGGGGTGGGGACACCCCATCAAGAGACCCAGTACTTC. Amino acid sequence: CASSPGGTSGVGTPHQETQYF. The rearrangement joins TRBV5-1 to TRBJ2-5; TRBD2 aligns across 13 bases. This CDR3 has 21 residues. Losses at the gene ends were 4 bases for V and 2 bases for J; bases not matched to a gene: 20. The germline V gene has CDR1 SGHRS and CDR2 YFSETQ.

The V gene is TRBV25-1, the J gene TRBJ2-5, with D perhaps matching TRBD1 (5 bases). V was trimmed by 7 bases and J by 1 base, leaving 10 bases between them. This CDR3 is 13 amino acids long. The germline V gene encodes CDR1 MGHDK and CDR2 SYGVNS. The CDR3 is CASNTGAQETQYF. Here the CDR3 DNA reads TGTGCCAGCAATACAGGAGCCCAAGAGACCCAGTACTTC.

CDR3 region: CASSTLQALNQPQHF. The CDR3 coding sequence is TGTGCCAGTAGTACCCTACAGGCACTCAATCAGCCCCAGCATTTT. J is TRBJ1-5 and V is TRBV19; TRBD1 is a possible D gene (5 bases). With 4 bases removed from V and 3 bases from J, the gap between germline ends came to 13 bases. Germline V gene sequence: CDR1 LNHDA, CDR2 SQIVND (reference sequence). The CDR3 is 15 amino acids.

V is TRBV2 and J is TRBJ1-4; weak D call: TRBD1 (5 bases). The CDR3 runs 18 residues. V was pared by 6 bases and J by 0 bases, with 20 bases between. Looked up from germline, CDR1 is SNHLY and CDR2 is FYNNEI. Here the CDR3 DNA reads TGTGCCAGCAGCCCTTTCCCCCCGACAGCCGCAACTAATGAAAAACTGTTTTTT. It is translated as CASSPFPPTAATNEKLFF.

The J gene is TRBJ2-7, the V gene TRBV11-2; unclear D gene. Trimming pared 1 base from V and 3 bases from J, leaving 7 bases between. Germline lookup yields CDR1 SGHAT and CDR2 FQNNGV. CDR3 length equals 13 residues. CDR3 sequence: CASSLAGFYEQYF. The CDR3 bases are TGTGCCAGCAGCTTAGCCGGGTTCTACGAGCAGTACTTC.

The V and J genes are TRBV6-1 and TRBJ1-5, with TRBD1 matching 7 bases. Germline values: CDR1 MNHNS, CDR2 SASEGT. V shed 4 bases and J 1 base; nucleotides not matched to a gene: 7. The CDR3 covers 16 residues. The CDR3 reads CASSVQGMTSNQPQHF. The CDR3 nucleotides are TGTGCCAGCAGTGTACAGGGGATGACGAGCAATCAGCCCCAGCATTTT.